The 16 T cell receptor beta chains presented below share a single source sample, sequenced in a study of blood T cells in healthy people across ages. With a J-beta primer mix and a sample-barcoded 5' primer, a second PCR ran about 7 to 12 cycles. TCRdb fed the 5' RACE reads into MiXCR, producing one record per CDR3 protein. Of about 640,000 distinct CDR3 sequences in the sample, approximately 59% were seen once. Sequenced material: blood. The origin of the receptors is a man aged 60 to 69 in good health.

The chain has TRBV9 and TRBJ2-7; a weak D match, TRBD1 (5 bases). V lost 0 bases, J lost 1 base, and 17 bases lay in between. Germline-derived CDR1 and CDR2 are SGDLS and YYNGEE. CDR3 size: 17 residues. In DNA, the CDR3 is TGTGCCAGCAGCGTAGGCCCGTCCGCGACAGTATCCTACGAGCAGTACTTC. Translating it yields CASSVGPSATVSYEQYF.

V gene TRBV20-1 combines with J gene TRBJ2-4; 8 bases align to TRBD1. CDR3 length: 13 amino acids. Germline V gene lookup returns CDR1 DFQATT and CDR2 SNEGSKA (reference sequence). V was pared by 7 bases and J by 4 bases, with 6 bases of the junction left unmatched. CDR3 bases: TGCAGTGTTATAGGGACAGGAAAAAACATTCAGTACTTC. As protein: CSVIGTGKNIQYF.

The chain is built from TRBV12-3 or TRBV12-4 and TRBJ2-5; TRBD2 matches at 13 bases. V lost 5 bases to trimming and J lost 1 base; unmatched junction nucleotides: 7. There are 17 residues in the CDR3. The CDR3: CASSRLAGGVGQETQYF. In nucleotides, the CDR3 is TGTGCCAGCAGTCGACTAGCGGGGGGTGTGGGCCAAGAGACCCAGTACTTC.

This clonotype came up a few times. The chain employs TRBV2 and TRBJ2-5; D is possibly TRBD1 (6 bases). This CDR3 is built from 16 residues. V was shortened by 4 bases and J by 0 bases, with 15 bases between the two germline ends. Germline values: CDR1 SNHLY, CDR2 FYNNEI. Here the CDR3 reads CASSGAGALYQETQYF. CDR3 nucleotides: TGTGCCAGCAGTGGGGCAGGGGCCCTGTACCAAGAGACCCAGTACTTC.

This rearrangement joins TRBV20-1 to TRBJ2-7; 7 positions agree with TRBD2. TRBJ2-5 explains the end of the DNA better; the J call may be wrong. The CDR3 length is 14 residues. CDR1 and CDR2 from the germline V gene are DFQATT and SNEGSKA (reference sequence). CDR3 in amino acids: CSARVQRGVETQYF. CDR3 nucleotides: TGCAGTGCTAGAGTCCAGCGGGGTGTAGAGACCCAGTACTTC.

The chain links TRBV10-3 to TRBJ1-3, with 8 bases fitting TRBD1. This CDR3 is 15 amino acids long. Germline assignment: CDR1 ENHRY and CDR2 SYGVKD. The trim removed 4 bases at V and 0 bases at J, leaving 2 bases unmatched. CDR3 nucleotides: TGTGCCATCAGTGTCGACAGGGGCTCTGGAAACACCATATATTTT. Amino acids: CAISVDRGSGNTIYF.

This clonotype has a handful of counts. This sequence joins TRBV29-1 and TRBJ1-1; D gene uncertain. The V end was cut by 4 bases, the J end by 0 bases, with 6 bases between. Per germline, CDR1 SQVTM and CDR2 ANQGSEA. The CDR3 length is 12 residues. CDR3 amino acids: CSVGNMNTEAFF. The CDR3 nucleotides are TGCAGCGTTGGTAACATGAACACTGAAGCTTTCTTT. Complete variable domain (other parts from reference TRBV29-1 and TRBJ1-1): SAVISQKPSRDICQRGTSLTIQCQVDSQVTMMFWYRQQPGQSLTLIATANQGSEATYESGFVIDKFPISRPNLTFSTLTVSNMSPEDSSIYLCSVGNMNTEAFFGQGTRLTVV.

This chain links TRBV5-1 with TRBJ2-5; D tentatively fits TRBD1 or TRBD2 (5 bases each). This CDR3 is built from 15 residues. The germline V gene encodes CDR1 SGHRS and CDR2 YFSETQ. V lost 4 bases to trimming and J lost 3 bases, with 16 bases between them. The CDR3 DNA reads as TGCGCCAGCAGCCGGCAACCGGGGCCCGAAGAGACCCAGTACTTC. Translated: CASSRQPGPEETQYF.

This rearrangement joins TRBV7-2 to TRBJ1-1; D is undetermined. The CDR3 loop spans 15 amino acids. V was clipped by 1 base and J by 0 bases, with 9 bases between them. The germline gives CDR1 SGHTA, CDR2 FQGNSA. The DNA for the CDR3 is TGTGCCAGCAGCTTAGGGTCTCGGATGAACACTGAAGCTTTCTTT. This translates into CASSLGSRMNTEAFF.

The CDR3 region is CSAGVGGRGEQYF. The CDR3 DNA reads TGCAGTGCTGGGGTGGGGGGGCGCGGTGAGCAGTACTTC. This sequence joins TRBV20-1 and TRBJ2-1, with a possible D match to TRBD2 (7 bases). The J call may be incorrect, as the DNA end agrees better with TRBJ2-7. Germline assignment: CDR1 DFQATT and CDR2 SNEGSKA (reference sequence). The CDR3 contains 13 residues.

The rearrangement joins TRBV2 to TRBJ1-2; the match to TRBD1 covers 10 bases. Germline V CDR1 and CDR2: SNHLY, FYNNEI. The CDR3 consists of 13 residues. The V and J ends lost 8 bases and 7 bases, in that order; junction bases with no gene match: 7. For the CDR3, the DNA is TGTGCCAGCGGAGGACGGACAGGGGGTGGCTACACCTTC. The encoded protein is CASGGRTGGGYTF.

This clonotype was recorded only once. The gene calls are TRBV3-1 and TRBJ2-4; D is undetermined. Germline V gene data show CDR1 as LGHDT and CDR2 as YNNKEL (reference sequence). Trimming took off 0 bases at V and 13 bases at J, with 19 bases between the two ends. The CDR3 length is 15 residues. The CDR3 sequence: CASSQDDAEAREQYF. The CDR3 nucleotides read TGTGCCAGCAGCCAAGATGATGCAGAAGCTCGAGAGCAGTACTTC.

The chain couples TRBV6-6 to TRBJ1-1; 8 bases are a match to TRBD1. Germline CDR1 MNHNY, CDR2 SVGAGI (reference sequence). With V trimmed by 7 bases and J by 4 bases, 8 bases remained unmatched. CDR3 size: 14 residues. This chain's CDR3 is CASMDRALGTEAFF. CDR3 coding DNA: TGTGCCAGCATGGACAGGGCCCTGGGCACTGAAGCTTTCTTT.

This clonotype was counted between two and nine times. V usage is TRBV15 and J usage is TRBJ2-1, with 8 nucleotides matching TRBD1. Trimming cost V 0 bases and J 4 bases; bases outside gene matches: 5. This CDR3 contains 16 residues. Per germline, CDR1 LNHNV and CDR2 YYDKDF (reference sequence). The CDR3 sequence is CATSRDRRQGYNEQFF. CDR3 sequence (DNA): TGTGCCACCAGCAGAGATCGGCGACAGGGGTACAATGAGCAGTTCTTC.

This chain connects TRBV12-3 or TRBV12-4 to TRBJ2-1, with 7 bases lining up with TRBD1. The CDR3 is 15 residues long. Losses at the gene ends were 6 bases for V and 4 bases for J; bases not matched to a gene: 9. The CDR3 DNA is TGTGCCAGCAGCATTGGGCAGGGGGTATACAATGAGCAGTTCTTC. Its translation is CASSIGQGVYNEQFF.

The gene calls are TRBV2 and TRBJ2-3; 11 bases are a match to TRBD2. This CDR3 contains 15 residues. Germline assignment: CDR1 SNHLY and CDR2 FYNNEI. Trimming at V came to 4 bases and at J to 6 bases, leaving 6 bases not matched to a gene. CDR3: CASSGSGGAGDTQYF. CDR3 DNA sequence: TGTGCCAGCAGTGGTAGCGGGGGGGCCGGTGATACGCAGTATTTT.